This T cell receptor beta chain stems from a study of cytomegalovirus exposure and HLA in healthy donors. Study context: Earlier results showed 120 million or so unique TCR beta sequences derived from some 190 million T cells.

Germline assignment: CDR1 MNHEY and CDR2 SVGAGI. The V end was cut by 4 bases, the J end by 5 bases, with 12 bases between. This CDR3 comprises 13 residues. Study outcomes and limitations: Fewer N-insertions than the approximately 610-donor mean were reportedly shown by an Asian-associated ancestry cluster in a later analysis. TCR sequences were mostly rare, though some public TCRs occurred in many donors.

Concerning this clone itself: Its specificity is not known.

With 60 Vbeta and 13 Jbeta primers, the PCR was carried out. The table came from immunoSEQ multiplex PCR; TCRdb's copy has only in-frame clones and leaves some out. The repertoire has about 160,000 clones, around 82% of them found once; the top ten carry under 1.1%. The TCR originated in a man aged 25 to 40 in good health and CMV-seronegative. This sequence joins TRBV6-5 and TRBJ2-7; D is perhaps TRBD2 (5 bases). The specimen was PBMCs. This CDR3 reads CASSLRTSHEQYF. Written as DNA, the CDR3 is TGTGCCAGCAGTTTGCGGACTTCCCACGAGCAGTACTTC.